The 17 T cell receptor beta chains below all came from one sample that was sequenced in a study of spatial heterogeneity in lung cancer. Findings and caveats of the study: Higher tumor mutation counts went along with higher counts of expanded intratumoral alpha and beta TCRs.

TCRdb reprocessed the 5' RACE reads with MiXCR, giving one entry per CDR3 protein. Among about 3,800 distinct CDR3 sequences, roughly a third were seen once, and the ten largest hold more than 20%. Their antigens remain unidentified. Described time point: sample taken at primary tumor resection. The sample in question was lung tumor tissue, obtained at surgery. These receptors originate from a male donor with early-stage non-small cell lung cancer.

The V and J genes are TRBV28 and TRBJ2-7; 7 bases are a match to TRBD1. Trimming removed 6 bases from V and 7 bases from J; junction bases left unmatched: 9. Germline values: CDR1 MDHEN, CDR2 SYDVKM. The CDR3 has 13 residues. The CDR3 DNA follows: TGTGCCAGCAGGAGACTGACAGGGAATGAGCAGTACTTC. Protein product: CASRRLTGNEQYF.

The chain is built from TRBV10-2 and TRBJ1-5; maybe TRBD1 (6 bases). The CDR3 runs to 13 residues. The germline V and J ends were trimmed by 6 bases and 6 bases, with 12 bases remaining between them. Germline V gives CDR1 WSHSY, CDR2 SAAADI. For the CDR3, the DNA is TGCGCCAGCAGCCCAGACAGGACTCAGCCCCAGCATTTT. It yields the protein CASSPDRTQPQHF.

In this sample, this clonotype turned up a few times. The gene calls are TRBV6-6 and TRBJ2-1; 16 nucleotides agree with TRBD2. Germline trimming cut 7 bases from V and 9 bases from J; bases unmatched to any gene: 3. The germline CDR1 and CDR2 sequences are MNHNY and SVGAGI (reference sequence). The CDR3 has 14 residues. CDR3 DNA: TGTGCCAGCACCGGGACTAGCGGGAGGGGTGAGCAGTTCTTC. It encodes CASTGTSGRGEQFF.

The table lists this clonotype with a count of one. The V call is TRBV5-6, the J call TRBJ2-1; 12 bases align to TRBD1. With 4 bases clipped from V and 8 bases from J, the junction kept 7 bases outside the gene matches. The CDR3 is 15 residues long. The germline V gene encodes CDR1 SGHDT and CDR2 YYEEEE. The CDR3, as DNA: TGTGCCAGCAGCCCCCAGGGACAGGGGGCGCATGAGCAGTTCTTC. Its translation: CASSPQGQGAHEQFF.

V usage is TRBV19 and J usage is TRBJ2-6, with a possible D match to TRBD1 (6 bases). Trimming took 6 bases from V and 0 from J, leaving 12 bases between them. The CDR3 length is 16 residues. In germline, CDR1 is LNHDA, CDR2 SQIVND (reference sequence). The CDR3 here is CASSQQGTSGANVLTF. CDR3 nucleotides: TGTGCCAGTAGCCAACAGGGTACCTCTGGGGCCAACGTCCTGACTTTC. Full variable domain (outside the CDR3, taken from reference TRBV19 and TRBJ2-6): DGGITQSPKYLFRKEGQNVTLSCEQNLNHDAMYWYRQDPGQGLRLIYYSQIVNDFQKGDIAEGYSVSREKKESFPLTVTSAQKNPTAFYLCASSQQGTSGANVLTFGAGSRLTVL.

This clonotype is large by share. V and J are TRBV7-8 and TRBJ1-4, with D possibly matching TRBD1 (6 bases). V lost 5 bases, J lost 2 bases, and 24 bases lay in between. The CDR3 covers 19 residues. CDR1 is SGHVS, CDR2 FQNEAQ, per germline. The CDR3 nucleotides read TGTGCCAGCAGCCCAGGGGTACCTTACACCCTTGGTACTAATGAAAAACTGTTTTTT. Its protein is CASSPGVPYTLGTNEKLFF. Based on the CDR3 plus reference TRBV7-8 and TRBJ1-4, the full variable domain is GAGVSQSPRYKVAKRGQDVALRCDPISGHVSLFWYQQALGQGPEFLTYFQNEAQLDKSGLPSDRFFAERPEGSVSTLKIQRTQQEDSAVYLCASSPGVPYTLGTNEKLFFGSGTQLSVL.

This clonotype was observed a single time. The CDR3 DNA reads as TGTGCCAGCAGCTACGGGACTACGCGGTCGACAGATACGCAGTATTTT. This translates into CASSYGTTRSTDTQYF. The chain has TRBV5-6 and TRBJ2-3; 7 nucleotides align to TRBD2. The V gene's germline CDR1 is SGHDT and CDR2 YYEEEE. With 3 bases clipped from V and 3 bases from J, the junction kept 10 bases outside the gene matches. The CDR3 is 16 residues long.

V gene TRBV7-2 combines with J gene TRBJ2-3; 13 positions agree with TRBD2. V dropped 8 bases and J dropped 4; count of bases not matched to a gene: 3. This CDR3 has 14 residues. Germline-derived CDR1 and CDR2 are SGHTA and FQGNSA. This chain's CDR3 is CASRLAGGPDTQYF. DNA for the CDR3: TGTGCCAGCCGACTAGCGGGAGGCCCAGATACGCAGTATTTT.

The gene calls are TRBV5-1 and TRBJ2-7, with 8 bases lining up with TRBD2. Germline-derived CDR1 and CDR2 are SGHRS and YFSETQ. The CDR3 runs to 15 residues. V shed 7 bases and J 5 bases; nucleotides not matched to a gene: 14. The CDR3 DNA reads TGCGCCAGCGCCTCCGAAGGCGGGAGGCCCCACGAGCAGTACTTC. The encoded protein is CASASEGGRPHEQYF. The entire variable domain, with the rest obtained from reference TRBV5-1 and TRBJ2-7, is as follows: KAGVTQTPRYLIKTRGQQVTLSCSPISGHRSVSWYQQTPGQGLQFLFEYFSETQRNKGNFPGRFSGRQFSNSRSEMNVSTLELGDSALYLCASASEGGRPHEQYFGPGTRLTVT.

A few counts support this clonotype. The chain employs TRBV4-3 and TRBJ2-3; 8 nucleotides match TRBD2. The CDR3 runs 16 residues. V dropped 0 bases and J dropped 2; count of bases not matched to a gene: 4. Germline V lookup: CDR1 LGHNA, CDR2 YSLEER. The CDR3 loop is CASSQDPGLATDTQYF. Written as DNA, the CDR3 is TGCGCCAGCAGCCAAGATCCAGGACTAGCCACAGATACGCAGTATTTT.

V is TRBV5-4 and J is TRBJ2-5; weak D call: TRBD1 (5 bases). The CDR3 extends over 13 amino acids. The germline V and J ends were trimmed by 5 bases and 3 bases, with 11 bases remaining between them. Germline V gene data show CDR1 as SGHNT and CDR2 as YYREEE (reference sequence). This chain's CDR3 is CASSPRDEETQYF. CDR3 sequence (DNA): TGTGCCAGCAGTCCCAGGGATGAAGAGACCCAGTACTTC.

The chain combines TRBV2 with TRBJ1-1; possibly TRBD1 for D (5 bases). V was cut by 2 bases and J by 11 bases, with 9 bases left in between. Germline V CDR1 and CDR2: SNHLY, FYNNEI. The CDR3 sequence is 11 residues long. CDR3 coding DNA: TGTGCCAGCAGTGAAAGGGGCCGGGCTTTCTTT. It yields the protein CASSERGRAFF.

V is TRBV11-2 and J is TRBJ2-7; possibly TRBD1 or TRBD2 for D (5 bases each). The germline V gene has CDR1 SGHAT and CDR2 FQNNGV. The germline V and J ends were trimmed by 1 base and 3 bases, with 13 bases remaining between them. This CDR3 region has 15 residues. The CDR3 region has the DNA TGTGCCAGCAGCTTAGGGGGACCGGGCAGCTACGAGCAGTACTTC. Translating gives CASSLGGPGSYEQYF.

This clonotype was counted only a few times. This chain joins TRBV5-4 and TRBJ2-5, with 10 bases fitting TRBD1. The length of the CDR3 is 15 residues. Losses at the gene ends were 1 base for V and 3 bases for J; bases not matched to a gene: 3. Per the germline V gene, CDR1 is SGHNT and CDR2 is YYREEE (reference sequence). CDR3 bases: TGTGCCAGCAGCTTGTTGACAGGGGGCGAAGAGACCCAGTACTTC. It translates to CASSLLTGGEETQYF. The variable domain in full, with the rest retrieved from reference TRBV5-4 and TRBJ2-5, is ETGVTQSPTHLIKTRGQQVTLRCSSQSGHNTVSWYQQALGQGPQFIFQYYREEENGRGNFPPRFSGLQFPNYSSELNVNALELDDSALYLCASSLLTGGEETQYFGPGTRLLVL.

By proportion, this clonotype is medium-sized (0.01 to 0.1%). The V gene is TRBV5-4, the J gene TRBJ2-7; 9 bases align to TRBD1. Germline CDR1 and CDR2: SGHNT and YYREEE (reference sequence). This CDR3 has 15 residues. V lost 4 bases, J lost 7 bases, and 12 bases stayed unmatched. DNA of the CDR3: TGTGCCAGCAGCCATATACAGGGGGCGCGGAAGGAGCAGTACTTC. Protein sequence: CASSHIQGARKEQYF. Using reference TRBV5-4 and TRBJ2-7 for the parts outside the CDR3, the full variable domain is ETGVTQSPTHLIKTRGQQVTLRCSSQSGHNTVSWYQQALGQGPQFIFQYYREEENGRGNFPPRFSGLQFPNYSSELNVNALELDDSALYLCASSHIQGARKEQYFGPGTRLTVT.

This clonotype was seen only once. The chain joins TRBV12-3 or TRBV12-4 to TRBJ1-2; no reliable D call. The V gene lost 6 bases and the J gene lost 2 bases, with 16 bases spanning the gap. The CDR3 contains 15 residues. CDR3 sequence: CASRPRWESNYGYTF. CDR3 bases: TGTGCCAGCAGACCCCGGTGGGAGAGCAACTATGGCTACACCTTC.

The chain is built from TRBV5-6 and TRBJ2-2, with 10 bases matching TRBD2. The CDR3 spans 14 residues. Per germline, CDR1 SGHDT and CDR2 YYEEEE. After removal of 2 bases from V and 7 bases from J, the junction contained 2 bases not matched to a gene. The CDR3 loop is CASSFGTSDGELFF. In nucleotides, the CDR3 is TGTGCCAGCAGCTTCGGGACTAGCGACGGGGAGCTGTTTTTT.